Included here is one T cell receptor (beta chain) sequence, with context. Its antigen remains unidentified. It has no much larger one-base neighbor in the sample; base qualities were not kept. The cysteine opens and the phenylalanine closes a CDR3 of 15 amino acids. Only CDR3 DNA is held: 45 bases, read in frame from base 1. Between the V and J ends, shortened by 6 bases and 4 bases respectively, the junction contains 18 bases. For CDR1 and CDR2, the germline V gene lists MNHEY and SVGAGI. The library was made by the immunoSEQ multiplex PCR assay. The published analysis was carried out like this. During preprocessing, nonproductive sequences were removed, as were CDR3s that did not start with C, did not end with F or W, or were shorter than 7 amino acids. The MANAFEST web app was used to call antigen-specific clonotypes on the basis of expansion compared with the reference and with other culture wells. A clone counted as positive if significantly expanded in 2 of 3 replicate wells versus the reference culture at FDR below 0.05. To be called positive, a clone also had to show significant expansion compared with every other tandem well and an odds ratio greater than 5. CDR3 homology was quantified as pairwise Levenshtein distance, calculated with the stringdist R package after three terminal residues were trimmed from each end. TCRdb retrieved this table from immuneACCESS and kept in-frame rearrangements only. Not all clones are present; in checked studies, unresolved V genes account for under half, and no reason is known for the remainder. The DNA was the basis for D and trimming; V, J and clone size are from that table. For this sample the table gives under 25,000 clones, of which around 80% were detected only once. Of the sample, about a fifth is held by the ten largest clones.

The record originates from a study of CD4 T cells in relation to SARS-CoV-2 and coronaviruses (dated by TCRdb to 2020 to 2022). As for the study more broadly: In the ViraFEST assay, PBMCs were cultured with antigen for about eleven days, after which TCR beta CDR3s were sequenced to identify antigen-specific clonal expansions. The negative reference condition was either a culture with an HIV-1 Nef peptide pool or a culture with no peptide. Patient-derived lymphoblastoid cell lines were used to map the HLA restriction of shared crossreactive spike epitopes. Memory CD4+ T cell crossreactivity between SARS-CoV-2 and common cold coronavirus spike proteins was assessed at the TCR clonotype level in the study. The Adaptive Biotechnologies TCR-sequencing kit was used to sequence samples from a few pre-COVID donors and the naive versus memory experiments, whereas other data were Illumina-based. A different TCR-beta assay, based on Illumina, was used to sequence expansion assays from other donors in the study. The investigation overall reported the following: Crossreactivity analysis centred on spike protein, so crossreactivity against other viral proteins was not assessed. Crossreactive clones showed significantly weaker SARS-CoV-2-driven expansion than monoreactive clones, consistent with antigenic imprinting. Approximately 60% of donors had memory CD4+ clonotypes that crossrecognized SARS-CoV-2 and at least one common cold coronavirus spike. No donor contributed both pre-pandemic and post-infection samples, which limited tracing the source of pre-existing responses. Small numbers of patients and of tested TCRs were a limitation of the study.

CD4+ T cells from unexposed donors were collected before the COVID-19 pandemic (2011-2018). Following 10 days of culture, the EasySep CD4+ T cell isolation kit was used to isolate CD4+ T cells. Unexposed donor CD4+ T cells were tested for reactivity to SARS-CoV-2 S and N and four common cold coronavirus spike pools, as cell number allowed. Roughly 1.9 million PBMCs per well were cultured in IMDM with around 4.8% human AB serum and 9.5 to 10 IU/ml IL-2. Half of the culture medium was replaced with fresh IL-2-containing medium on days 3 and 7. Triplicate replicate wells were generally used for each peptide culture condition. The leukapheresis product used for the unexposed donors was purchased from a commercial source. PBMCs were isolated from leukapheresis product or whole blood by Ficoll-Paque PLUS gradient centrifugation. PBMCs were either cryopreserved at -140 degrees C or used fresh in the expansion assay. The QIAamp Micro DNA Kit was used to extract genomic DNA from the CD4+ T cells.

The sample consisted of CD4+ T cells from PBMCs, cultured in vitro. The TCR originated in a human donor in good health. The sequence joins TRBV6-5 to TRBJ1-1; the D region possibly corresponds to TRBD1 (6 bases align). The CDR3 region reads CASRGPGGWGTEAFF. The DNA sequence is given as TGTGCCAGCAGGGGCCCTGGGGGCTGGGGCACTGAAGCTTTCTTT.